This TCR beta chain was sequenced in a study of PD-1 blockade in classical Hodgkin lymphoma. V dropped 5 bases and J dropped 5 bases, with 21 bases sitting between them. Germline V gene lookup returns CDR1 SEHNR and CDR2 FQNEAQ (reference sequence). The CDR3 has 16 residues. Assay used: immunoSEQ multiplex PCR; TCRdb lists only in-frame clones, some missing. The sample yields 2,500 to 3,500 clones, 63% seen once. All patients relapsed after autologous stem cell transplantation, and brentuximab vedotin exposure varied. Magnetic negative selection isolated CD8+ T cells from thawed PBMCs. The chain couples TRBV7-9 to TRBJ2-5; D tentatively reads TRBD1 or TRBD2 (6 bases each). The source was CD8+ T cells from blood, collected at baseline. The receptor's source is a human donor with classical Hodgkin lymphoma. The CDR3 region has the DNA TGTGCCAGCAGCACCCCGGGGGCTTTCGTTTTTGAGACCCAGTACTTC. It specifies CASSTPGAFVFETQYF. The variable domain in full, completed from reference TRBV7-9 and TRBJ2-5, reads DTGVSQNPRHKITKRGQNVTFRCDPISEHNRLYWYRQTLGQGPEFLTYFQNEAQLEKSRLLSDRFSAERPKGSFSTLEIQRTEQGDSAMYLCASSTPGAFVFETQYFGPGTRLLVL.